The 22 T cell receptor beta chains below were found in one sample sequenced in a study of control samples from healthy donors and cancer patients. Measured with immunoSEQ multiplex PCR; TCRdb has only the in-frame clones, and not every one. The sample carries about 110,000 clones, approximately 80% recorded once. The sequenced sample consisted of blood. Source of these receptors: a man aged 18 to 35 in good health.

The genes are TRBV24-1 and TRBJ2-1; D remains ambiguous. CDR1 KGHDR and CDR2 SFDVKD come from the germline V gene. The CDR3 spans 11 residues. V gave up 5 bases and J gave up 9 bases, with 7 bases separating them. This chain's CDR3 is CATSGPGEQFF. The CDR3, as DNA: TGTGCCACCAGTGGTCCAGGTGAGCAGTTCTTC.

The V and J genes are TRBV11-2 and TRBJ1-4, with D uncertain. The CDR3 extends over 13 amino acids. Trimming took 5 bases from V and 5 from J, leaving 9 bases between them. The germline V gene encodes CDR1 SGHAT and CDR2 FQNNGV. CDR3 nucleotides: TGTGCCAGCAGCCGACTCGTCAATGAAAAACTGTTTTTT. This sequence encodes CASSRLVNEKLFF.

This clone was counted only a few times. The chain recombines TRBV6-5 with TRBJ1-6; maybe TRBD1 (5 bases). Germline CDR1 and CDR2: MNHEY and SVGAGI. The CDR3 is 15 residues long. V dropped 2 bases and J dropped 5 bases, with 10 bases sitting between them. CDR3 in DNA: TGTGCCAGCAGTTACGACGGGACGAATAATTCACCCCTCCACTTT. It encodes CASSYDGTNNSPLHF.

The chain carries TRBV11-2 and TRBJ1-1; D gene unclear. This CDR3 has 15 residues. Germline V lookup: CDR1 SGHAT, CDR2 FQNNGV. V lost 1 base to trimming and J lost 1 base, with 10 bases between them. The CDR3 reads CASSLGLGGNTEAFF. The DNA for the CDR3 is TGTGCCAGCAGCTTAGGTCTTGGCGGGAACACTGAAGCTTTCTTT.

This rearrangement joins TRBV9 to TRBJ1-2; no definite D call. CDR1 is SGDLS and CDR2 is YYNGEE in the germline V gene. Trimming removed 0 bases at V and 8 bases at J, with 14 bases between. CDR3 length: 14 amino acids. CDR3 nucleotide sequence: TGTGCCAGCAGCGTAGTGTCTGGGAGGCACGGCTACACCTTC. It is translated as CASSVVSGRHGYTF. Supplemented by reference TRBV9 and TRBJ1-2, the full variable domain reads DSGVTQTPKHLITATGQRVTLRCSPRSGDLSVYWYQQSLDQGLQFLIQYYNGEERAKGNILERFSAQQFPDLHSELNLSSLELGDSALYFCASSVVSGRHGYTFGSGTRLTVV.

V gene TRBV30 combines with J gene TRBJ1-1; no clear D gene. Germline-derived CDR1 and CDR2 are GTSNPN and SVGIG (reference sequence). This CDR3 contains 14 residues. Trimming stripped 0 bases from V and 0 bases from J, with 8 bases between. The CDR3 loop reads CAWSVARLNTEAFF. The CDR3 DNA follows: TGTGCCTGGAGTGTAGCCAGGTTGAACACTGAAGCTTTCTTT. The whole variable domain, remainder taken from reference TRBV30 and TRBJ1-1, is SQTIHQWPATLVQPVGSPLSLECTVEGTSNPNLYWYRQAAGRGLQLLFYSVGIGQISSEVPQNLSASRPQDRQFILSSKKLLLSDSGFYLCAWSVARLNTEAFFGQGTRLTVV.

The J gene is TRBJ1-1, the V gene TRBV19; D remains ambiguous. Trimming removed 3 bases from V and 0 bases from J, with 14 bases in between. Germline CDR1 and CDR2: LNHDA and SQIVND (reference sequence). There are 16 residues in the CDR3. CDR3 region: CASSIRTDFMNTEAFF. DNA of the CDR3: TGTGCCAGTAGTATTCGGACGGACTTCATGAACACTGAAGCTTTCTTT.

V and J are TRBV4-1 and TRBJ1-4, with TRBD1 identical over 7 bases. V was clipped by 0 bases and J by 5 bases; unmatched bases: 6. Germline V gives CDR1 MGHRA, CDR2 YSYEKL. The CDR3 length is 16 residues. As DNA, the CDR3 is TGCGCCAGCAGCCAAGATAAGGGGACAGTAAATGAAAAACTGTTTTTT. Amino acids: CASSQDKGTVNEKLFF.

The chain combines TRBV4-1 with TRBJ2-2; D not certain. Germline CDR1 reads MGHRA; CDR2 reads YSYEKL. The CDR3 length is 15 residues. V was pared by 1 base and J by 3 bases, with 9 bases between. The CDR3 nucleotides are TGCGCCAGCAGCCAAGTCGACCTGTACACCGGGGAGCTGTTTTTT. As protein: CASSQVDLYTGELFF.

The V gene is TRBV2, the J gene TRBJ2-7; TRBD2 might be the D (5 bases). V was pared by 6 bases and J by 2 bases, with 17 bases between. Per the germline V gene, CDR1 is SNHLY and CDR2 is FYNNEI. This CDR3 comprises 15 residues. The DNA of the CDR3 is TGTGCCAGCAGGGTACTAGGGCCCATCCCCTACGAGCAGTACTTC. It yields the protein CASRVLGPIPYEQYF.

This clone was seen many times. V is TRBV4-3 and J is TRBJ2-5; TRBD2 aligns across 12 bases. Germline-derived CDR1 and CDR2 are LGHNA and YSLEER. This CDR3 contains 16 residues. V was pared by 1 base and J by 2 bases, with 2 bases of the junction left unmatched. CDR3 sequence reads: CASSQGLAGDQETQYF. CDR3 sequence (DNA): TGCGCCAGCAGCCAAGGACTAGCGGGGGATCAAGAGACCCAGTACTTC.

V and J are TRBV5-1 and TRBJ2-1; 9 positions agree with TRBD2. From germline, CDR1 is SGHRS and CDR2 YFSETQ. This CDR3 contains 17 residues. V gave up 4 bases and J gave up 5 bases; unmatched junction bases: 13. CDR3: CASSPRASGGSHNEQFF. The CDR3 DNA is TGCGCCAGCAGCCCGCGAGCCAGCGGGGGGTCCCACAATGAGCAGTTCTTC.

CDR3 protein: CSVPPPSLTAGTQYF. CDR3 DNA: TGCAGCGTTCCTCCCCCGTCTCTTACCGCAGGGACCCAGTACTTC. The V gene is TRBV29-1, the J gene TRBJ2-5; D remains unclear. Germline V gene sequence: CDR1 SQVTM, CDR2 ANQGSEA. Trimming took 5 bases from V and 7 from J, leaving 23 bases between them. CDR3 length: 15 residues. The full variable domain, in which reference TRBV29-1 and TRBJ2-5 provide the parts outside the CDR3, is SAVISQKPSRDICQRGTSLTIQCQVDSQVTMMFWYRQQPGQSLTLIATANQGSEATYESGFVIDKFPISRPNLTFSTLTVSNMSPEDSSIYLCSVPPPSLTAGTQYFGPGTRLLVL.

The chain is built from TRBV7-2 and TRBJ2-1, with 8 nucleotides matching TRBD2. CDR1 SGHTA and CDR2 FQGNSA come from the germline V gene. CDR3 length equals 16 residues. V lost 2 bases, J lost 6 bases, and 9 bases stayed unmatched. CDR3 in amino acids: CASSLQRGGLSNEQFF. In DNA form, the CDR3 reads TGTGCCAGCAGCTTACAGCGCGGGGGGCTGTCCAATGAGCAGTTCTTC.

This chain connects TRBV5-1 to TRBJ2-7, with 10 nucleotides matching TRBD1. Trimming removed 7 bases from V and 1 base from J; junction bases left unmatched: 5. Germline assignment: CDR1 SGHRS and CDR2 YFSETQ. The CDR3 sequence is 14 residues long. Here the CDR3 DNA reads TGCGCCAGCGCGGGGACAGGGGATTCCTACGAGCAGTACTTC. The encoded protein is CASAGTGDSYEQYF.

The J gene is TRBJ2-2, the V gene TRBV4-3; 13 nucleotides align to TRBD2. Germline V gene sequence: CDR1 LGHNA, CDR2 YSLEER. V was clipped by 4 bases and J by 6 bases; unmatched bases: 8. This CDR3 is 17 amino acids long. CDR3 residues: CASSRPLAGGPPGELFF. In DNA, the CDR3 is TGCGCCAGCAGCCGCCCACTAGCGGGGGGGCCACCCGGGGAGCTGTTTTTT.

The V gene is TRBV3-1 (or the pseudogene TRBV3-2), the J gene TRBJ2-1; no clear D gene. CDR3 length: 14 residues. The germline V gene encodes CDR1 LGHDT and CDR2 YNNKEL (reference sequence). Trimming shortened V by 1 base and J by 4 bases, and 8 bases separated the two germline ends. CDR3 residues: CASSQVSGYNEQFF. The CDR3 nucleotides read TGTGCCAGCAGCCAAGTCTCCGGGTACAATGAGCAGTTCTTC.

This clone was detected only a few times. The same CDR3 also results from other DNA sequences found in this sample. CDR3 protein: CASSPGMNTEAFF. The CDR3 nucleotides read TGTGCCAGCTCACCAGGTATGAACACTGAAGCTTTCTTT. V and J are TRBV18 and TRBJ1-1, with unresolved D. The V end was cut by 2 bases, the J end by 0 bases, with 4 bases between. The CDR3 loop spans 13 amino acids. The germline V gene encodes CDR1 KGHSH and CDR2 LQKENI. Based on the CDR3 plus reference TRBV18 and TRBJ1-1, the full variable domain is NAGVMQNPRHLVRRRGQEARLRCSPMKGHSHVYWYRQLPEEGLKFMVYLQKENIIDESGMPKERFSAEFPKEGPSILRIQQVVRGDSAAYFCASSPGMNTEAFFGQGTRLTVV.

The J gene is TRBJ2-7, the V gene TRBV20-1, with D possibly being TRBD2 (6 bases). The CDR3 has 16 amino acids. Per the germline V gene, CDR1 is DFQATT and CDR2 is SNEGSKA (reference sequence). Trimming pared 3 bases from V and 2 bases from J, leaving 20 bases between. In DNA, the CDR3 is TGCAGTGCTAGTCACTGGGTGGGGACTTCAGCCTACGAGCAGTACTTC. Amino acid sequence: CSASHWVGTSAYEQYF.

This chain connects TRBV28 to TRBJ1-2; 7 bases are shared with TRBD1. V gave up 6 bases and J gave up 8 bases; unmatched junction bases: 9. The CDR3 runs to 13 residues. The germline V gene has CDR1 MDHEN and CDR2 SYDVKM. The CDR3: CASRIQGIEGYTF. CDR3 nucleotides: TGTGCCAGCAGGATACAGGGGATAGAGGGCTACACCTTC.

The chain employs TRBV20-1 and TRBJ1-1; no firm D call. V lost 3 bases and J 8 bases, leaving 10 bases between the germline ends. The germline gives CDR1 DFQATT, CDR2 SNEGSKA (reference sequence). This CDR3 has 11 residues. The CDR3 reads CSASQTLEAFF. As DNA, the CDR3 is TGCAGTGCTAGCCAGACATTAGAAGCTTTCTTT.

This sequence joins TRBV7-9 and TRBJ2-1; 7 positions match TRBD2. Germline trimming cut 5 bases from V and 10 bases from J; bases unmatched to any gene: 8. Germline V gives CDR1 SEHNR, CDR2 FQNEAQ (reference sequence). CDR3 length: 13 amino acids. The CDR3 DNA sequence: TGTGCCAGCAGCCTACTACTACTAGCGGAGCAGTTCTTC. Protein product: CASSLLLLAEQFF.